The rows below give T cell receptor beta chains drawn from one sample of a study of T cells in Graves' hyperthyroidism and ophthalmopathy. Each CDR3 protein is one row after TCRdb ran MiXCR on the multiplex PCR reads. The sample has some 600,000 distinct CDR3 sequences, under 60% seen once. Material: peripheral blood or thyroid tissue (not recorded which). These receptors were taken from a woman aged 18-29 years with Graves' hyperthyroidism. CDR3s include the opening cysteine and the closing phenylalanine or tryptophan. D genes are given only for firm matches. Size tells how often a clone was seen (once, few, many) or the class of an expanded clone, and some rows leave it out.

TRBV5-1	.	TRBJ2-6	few	TGCGCCAGCAGCTCGATCGGGGCTGGGGCCAACGTCCTGACTTTC	CASSSIGAGANVLTF
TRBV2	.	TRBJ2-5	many	TGTGCCAGCAGTGAGGGCAGTAGTAAAGAGACCCAGTACTTC	CASSEGSSKETQYF
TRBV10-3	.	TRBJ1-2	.	TGTGCCATCAGTGCCGTCAGGGGTGGCTACACCTTC	CAISAVRGGYTF
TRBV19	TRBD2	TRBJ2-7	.	TGTGCCAGTAGTATCAGAGGACTAGCGGGAGGGAGCTCCTACGAGCAGTACTTC	CASSIRGLAGGSSYEQYF
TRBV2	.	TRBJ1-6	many	TGTGCCAGCAGTGAACGGGGTTCACCCCTCCACTTT	CASSERGSPLHF
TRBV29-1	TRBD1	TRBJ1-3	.	TGCAGCCGAGGACAGGGGATCGGAAACACCATATATTTT	CSRGQGIGNTIYF
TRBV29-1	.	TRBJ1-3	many	TGCAGCGCGACATTAAACTCTGGAAACACCATATATTTT	CSATLNSGNTIYF
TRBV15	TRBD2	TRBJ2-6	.	TGTGCCACCAGCTGGCGGGAGTTC	CATSWREF
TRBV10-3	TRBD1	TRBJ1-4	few	TGTGCCAGCAGTGACGACAGGGGATCAGGTGAAAAACTGTTTTTT	CASSDDRGSGEKLFF
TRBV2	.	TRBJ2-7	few	TGTGCCAGCAGGGACGACCAGGATCCCTACGAGCAGTACTTC	CASRDDQDPYEQYF
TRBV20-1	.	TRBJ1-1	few	TGCAGTGCCAATACAGGAAGCATGAACACTGAAGCTTTCTTT	CSANTGSMNTEAFF
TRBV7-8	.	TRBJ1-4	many	TGTGCCAGCAGCCGGACAGATGCAACTAATGAAAAACTGTTTTTT	CASSRTDATNEKLFF
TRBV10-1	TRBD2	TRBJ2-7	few	TGCGCCAGCAGTGAGGGGGACGCGGGAGGCCTGAACTACGAGCAGTACTTC	CASSEGDAGGLNYEQYF
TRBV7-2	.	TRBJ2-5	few	TGTGCCAGCAGTCCTCCTTGGGGGGAGACCCAGTACTTC	CASSPPWGETQYF
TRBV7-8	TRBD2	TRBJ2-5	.	TGTGCCAGCAGCTTAGGCGGACTAGCGGGAGGAGGTGAGACCCAGTACTTC	CASSLGGLAGGGETQYF
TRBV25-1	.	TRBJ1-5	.	TGCGCCAGCAGCTTGATTAGCCTTAGCAATCAGCCCCAGCATTTT	CASSLISLSNQPQHF
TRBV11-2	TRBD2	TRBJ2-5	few	TGTGCCAGCAGCTTAGATCCCCGGGGGGGATTGACCCAGTACTTC	CASSLDPRGGLTQYF
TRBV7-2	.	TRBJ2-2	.	TGTGCCAGCAGCTTATACAGGGACGCCGGGGAGCTGTTTTTT	CASSLYRDAGELFF
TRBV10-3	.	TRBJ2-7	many	TGTGCCATCAGTCCTGCAGGGTCCGAGCAGTACTTC	CAISPAGSEQYF
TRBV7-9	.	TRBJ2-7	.	TGTGCCAGCAGCTTAGCCGGGGACGGTTCCTACGAGCAGTACTTC	CASSLAGDGSYEQYF
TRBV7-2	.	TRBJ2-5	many	TGTGCCAGCAGCCTAGTAGCCGGTGCGGGAACTGAGACCCAGTACTTC	CASSLVAGAGTETQYF
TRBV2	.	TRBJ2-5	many	TGTGCCAGCAGTTCGAGGATCCAGTACTTC	CASSSRIQYF
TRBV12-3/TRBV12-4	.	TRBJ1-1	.	TGTGCCAGCAGTTTCGGGGGTGGCGACACTGAAGCTTTCTTT	CASSFGGGDTEAFF
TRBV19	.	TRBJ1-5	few	TGTGCCAGTTCGTGGGGGGGTCGAGTTCAGCCCCAGCATTTT	CASSWGGRVQPQHF
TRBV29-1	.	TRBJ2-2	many	TGCAGCGTTCGATGGAACACCGGGGAGCTGTTTTTT	CSVRWNTGELFF
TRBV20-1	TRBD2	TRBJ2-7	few	TGCAGTGCTAGAGATTTAGCGGGATCGGCCTACGAGCAGTACTTC	CSARDLAGSAYEQYF
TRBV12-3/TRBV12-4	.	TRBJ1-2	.	TGTGCCAGCAGTTTAGAATTTTGGGCTAACTATGGCTACACCTTC	CASSLEFWANYGYTF
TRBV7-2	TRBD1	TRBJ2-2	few	TGCGCCAGCAGTGATAAGTTTGGACAGGGAAGAACCGGGGAGCTGTTTTTT	CASSDKFGQGRTGELFF
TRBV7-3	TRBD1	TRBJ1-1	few	TGTGCCAGCAGGTTAACGACAGGGCTCCACACTGAAGCTTTCTTT	CASRLTTGLHTEAFF
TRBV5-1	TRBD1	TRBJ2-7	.	TGCGCCAGCAGACATCCGGGACAGGGGGGCGGCGAGCAGTACTTC	CASRHPGQGGGEQYF
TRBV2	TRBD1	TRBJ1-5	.	TGTGCCAGCAACCGGGACAGGGTGGCGGGGCAGCCCCAGCATTTT	CASNRDRVAGQPQHF
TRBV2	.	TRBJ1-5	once	TGTGCCAGCGGACCGCAGGGCCCAAATCAGCCCCAGCATTTT	CASGPQGPNQPQHF
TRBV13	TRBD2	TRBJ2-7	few	TGTGCCAGCAGCAGAACTAGCGGTGGTTCCTACGAGCAGTACTTC	CASSRTSGGSYEQYF
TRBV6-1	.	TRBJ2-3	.	TGTGCCAGCAGATCTAGCGTGTCAAGGGCAGATACGCAGTATTTT	CASRSSVSRADTQYF
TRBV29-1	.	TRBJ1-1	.	TGCAGCGTCACAGGTACAGTTACTGAAGCTTTCTTT	CSVTGTVTEAFF
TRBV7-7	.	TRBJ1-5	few	TGTGCTAGCAGCTTTCATGGCAGGGCCCACGGTCAGCCCCAGCATTTT	CASSFHGRAHGQPQHF
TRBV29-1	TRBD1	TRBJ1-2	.	TGCAGCGCAGCCGGGACAGGGTCTCGGTATGGCTACACCTTC	CSAAGTGSRYGYTF
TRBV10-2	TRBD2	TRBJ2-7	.	TGCGCCAGCAGTGAGCAGGGAGGGCCGCACGAGCAGTACTTC	CASSEQGGPHEQYF
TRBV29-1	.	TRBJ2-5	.	TGCAGCGTTGACACCTCATCAAGCATCCAAGAGACCCAGTACTTC	CSVDTSSSIQETQYF
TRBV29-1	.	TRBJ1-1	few	TGCAGCGTTGAACGAGTCCTACCGGCGGGAGCTTTCTTT	CSVERVLPAGAFF
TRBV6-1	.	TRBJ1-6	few	TGTGCCAGCAGTGTCGGGACGGGAAATTCACCCCTCCACTTT	CASSVGTGNSPLHF
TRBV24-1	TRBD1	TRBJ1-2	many	TGTGCCACCAGTGATCCGAGTACAGGGGGCTTCTATGGCTACACCTTC	CATSDPSTGGFYGYTF
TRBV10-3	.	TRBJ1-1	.	TGTGCCATCAGTGAGTCGGGGACGAAACGTAATGAAGCTTTCTTT	CAISESGTKRNEAFF
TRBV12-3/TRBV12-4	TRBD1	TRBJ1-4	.	TGTGCCAGCAGTAAAGCGGACAGGGTTGAAAAACTGTTTTTT	CASSKADRVEKLFF
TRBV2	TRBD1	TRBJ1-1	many	TGTGCCAGCGTGAAAGGACAGGTGAACACTGAAGCTTTCTTT	CASVKGQVNTEAFF
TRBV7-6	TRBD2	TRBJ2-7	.	TGTGCCAGCACCGTGAGCGGGAGGTGGTACGAGCAGTACTTC	CASTVSGRWYEQYF
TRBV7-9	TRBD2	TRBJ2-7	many	TGTGCCAGCAGCTTAGTACTAGCGGGAGGTTACGAGCAGTACTTC	CASSLVLAGGYEQYF